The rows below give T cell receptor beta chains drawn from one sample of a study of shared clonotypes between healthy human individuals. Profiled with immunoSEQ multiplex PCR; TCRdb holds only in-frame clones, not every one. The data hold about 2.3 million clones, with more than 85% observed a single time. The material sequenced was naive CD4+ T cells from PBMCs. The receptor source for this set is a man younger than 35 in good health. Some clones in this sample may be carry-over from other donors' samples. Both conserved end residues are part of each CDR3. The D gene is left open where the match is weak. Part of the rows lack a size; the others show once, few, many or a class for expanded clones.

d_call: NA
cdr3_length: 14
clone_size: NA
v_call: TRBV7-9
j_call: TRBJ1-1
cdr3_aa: CASSPVGRVLEAFF
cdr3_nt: TGTGCCAGCAGCCCAGTCGGACGCGTCCTTGAAGCTTTCTTT

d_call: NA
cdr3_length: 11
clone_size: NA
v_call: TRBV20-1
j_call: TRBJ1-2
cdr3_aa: CSARPGHRYTF
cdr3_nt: TGCAGTGCTCGACCGGGACATCGCTACACCTTC

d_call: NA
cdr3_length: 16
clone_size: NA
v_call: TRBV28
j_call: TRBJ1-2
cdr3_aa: CASSPSGEGGTYGYTF
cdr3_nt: TGTGCCAGCAGCCCTTCCGGGGAGGGGGGGACCTATGGCTACACCTTC

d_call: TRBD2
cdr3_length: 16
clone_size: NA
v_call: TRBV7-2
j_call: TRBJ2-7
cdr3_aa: CASSPASGRPSGEQYF
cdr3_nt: TGTGCCAGCAGCCCCGCTAGCGGGAGGCCCTCAGGGGAGCAGTACTTC

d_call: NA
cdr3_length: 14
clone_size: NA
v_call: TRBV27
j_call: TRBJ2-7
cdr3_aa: CASSRSGLNYEQYF
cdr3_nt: TGTGCCAGCAGTCGATCAGGGTTAAACTACGAGCAGTACTTC

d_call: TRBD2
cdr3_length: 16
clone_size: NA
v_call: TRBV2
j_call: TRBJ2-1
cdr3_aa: CASSGTSGRRDNEQFF
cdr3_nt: TGTGCCAGCAGCGGGACTAGCGGGAGAAGGGACAATGAGCAGTTCTTC

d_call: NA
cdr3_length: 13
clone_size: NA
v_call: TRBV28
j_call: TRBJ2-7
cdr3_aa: CASSFSTSYEQYF
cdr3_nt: TGTGCCAGCAGTTTCTCAACAAGCTACGAGCAGTACTTC

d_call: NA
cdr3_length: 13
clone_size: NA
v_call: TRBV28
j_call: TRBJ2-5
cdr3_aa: CASSLVSRETQYF
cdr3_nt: TGTGCCAGCAGTTTGGTTAGTAGGGAGACCCAGTACTTC

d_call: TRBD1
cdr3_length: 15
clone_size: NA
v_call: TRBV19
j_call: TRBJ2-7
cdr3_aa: CASSTTGTGLYEQYF
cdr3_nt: TGTGCCAGTAGTACAACCGGGACAGGGCTCTACGAGCAGTACTTC

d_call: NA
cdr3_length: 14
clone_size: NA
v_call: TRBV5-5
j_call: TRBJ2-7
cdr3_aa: CASSPTSLSYEQYF
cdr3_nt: TGTGCCAGCAGTCCCACATCCCTGTCCTACGAGCAGTACTTC

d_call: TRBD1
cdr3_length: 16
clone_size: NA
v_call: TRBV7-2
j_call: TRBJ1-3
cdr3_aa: CASSFLDRGPGNTIYF
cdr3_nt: TGTGCCAGCAGCTTCCTTGACAGGGGGCCTGGAAACACCATATATTTT

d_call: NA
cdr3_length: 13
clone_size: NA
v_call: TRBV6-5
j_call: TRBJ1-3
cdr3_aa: CASSKSSGNTIYF
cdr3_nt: TGTGCCAGCAGTAAGTCCTCTGGAAACACCATATATTTT

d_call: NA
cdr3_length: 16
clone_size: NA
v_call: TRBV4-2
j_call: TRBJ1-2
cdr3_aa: CASSQAKFLGRPGDTF
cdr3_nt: TGTGCCAGCAGCCAAGCAAAATTCCTCGGGCGGCCTGGGGACACCTTC

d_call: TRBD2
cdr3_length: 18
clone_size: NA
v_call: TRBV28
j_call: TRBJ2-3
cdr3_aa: CASSSIPGLAGVTDTQYF
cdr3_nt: TGTGCCAGCAGTTCCATACCGGGACTAGCGGGAGTCACAGATACGCAGTATTTT

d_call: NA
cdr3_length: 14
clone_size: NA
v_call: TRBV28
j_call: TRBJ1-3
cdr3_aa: CASSPGTFGNTIYF
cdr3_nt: TGTGCCAGCAGTCCCGGGACTTTTGGAAACACCATATATTTT

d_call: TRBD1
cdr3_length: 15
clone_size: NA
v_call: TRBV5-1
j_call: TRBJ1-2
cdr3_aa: CASSLGLTGDSGYTF
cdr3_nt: TGCGCCAGCAGCTTGGGTTTGACAGGGGATTCTGGCTACACCTTC

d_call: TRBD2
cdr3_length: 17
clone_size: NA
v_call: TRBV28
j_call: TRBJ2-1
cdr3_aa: CASSPTSGVSSYNEQFF
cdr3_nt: TGTGCCAGCAGCCCTACTAGCGGGGTCAGCTCCTACAATGAGCAGTTCTTC

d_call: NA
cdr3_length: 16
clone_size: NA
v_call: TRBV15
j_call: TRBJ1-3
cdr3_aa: CATSRKIQNSGNTIYF
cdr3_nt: TGTGCCACCAGCAGAAAAATACAGAACTCTGGAAACACCATATATTTT

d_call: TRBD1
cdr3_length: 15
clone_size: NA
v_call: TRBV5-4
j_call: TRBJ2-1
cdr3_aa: CASSRDSLSYNEQFF
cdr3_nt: TGTGCCAGCAGCCGGGACAGCCTCTCCTACAATGAGCAGTTCTTC

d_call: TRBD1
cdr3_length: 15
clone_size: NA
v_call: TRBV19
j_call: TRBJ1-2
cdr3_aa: CASSFSDRGLYGYTF
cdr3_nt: TGTGCCAGTAGTTTTTCGGACAGGGGGCTCTATGGCTACACCTTC

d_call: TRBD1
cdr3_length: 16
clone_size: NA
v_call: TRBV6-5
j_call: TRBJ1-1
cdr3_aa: CASSWDRGRLNTEAFF
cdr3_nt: TGTGCCAGCAGTTGGGACAGGGGGCGGTTGAACACTGAAGCTTTCTTT

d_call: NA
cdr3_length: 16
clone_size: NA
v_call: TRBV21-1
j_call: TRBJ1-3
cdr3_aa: CASSLTGSRAGNTIYF
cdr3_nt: TGTGCCAGCAGCCTCACAGGGTCGAGAGCTGGAAACACCATATATTTT

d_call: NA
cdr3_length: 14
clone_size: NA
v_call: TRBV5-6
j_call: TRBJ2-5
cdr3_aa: CASSLGSAQETQYF
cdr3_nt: TGTGCCAGCAGCTTGGGGTCAGCTCAAGAGACCCAGTACTTC

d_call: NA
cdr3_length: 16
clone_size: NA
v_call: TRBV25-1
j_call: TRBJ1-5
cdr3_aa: CASSEFGGGGNQPQHF
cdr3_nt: TGTGCCAGCAGTGAATTCGGCGGGGGAGGCAATCAGCCCCAGCATTTT

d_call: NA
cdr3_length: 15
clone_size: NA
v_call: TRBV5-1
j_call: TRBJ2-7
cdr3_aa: CASSSGGTPNYEQYF
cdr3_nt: TGCGCCAGCAGTTCCGGGGGGACACCAAACTACGAGCAGTACTTC

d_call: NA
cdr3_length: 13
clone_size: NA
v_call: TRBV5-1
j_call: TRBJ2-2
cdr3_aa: CASSSLGPGELFF
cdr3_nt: TGCGCCAGCAGCTCCCTGGGGCCCGGGGAGCTGTTTTTT

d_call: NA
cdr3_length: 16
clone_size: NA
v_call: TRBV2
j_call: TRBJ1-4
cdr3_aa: CASSVKRVVTSEKLFF
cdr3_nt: TGTGCCAGCAGTGTCAAGAGGGTAGTAACTAGTGAAAAACTGTTTTTT

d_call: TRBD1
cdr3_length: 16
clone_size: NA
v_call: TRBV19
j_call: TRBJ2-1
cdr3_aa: CASSPLYRGMGNEQFF
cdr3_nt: TGTGCCAGTAGCCCCCTATACAGGGGGATGGGCAATGAGCAGTTCTTC

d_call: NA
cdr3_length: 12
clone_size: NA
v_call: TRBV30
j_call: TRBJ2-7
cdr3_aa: CAWNRGGNEQYF
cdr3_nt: TGTGCCTGGAACAGGGGGGGGAACGAGCAGTACTTC

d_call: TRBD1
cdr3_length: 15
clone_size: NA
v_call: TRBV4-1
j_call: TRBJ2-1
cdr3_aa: CASSQARGIYNEQFF
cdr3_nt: TGCGCCAGCAGCCAAGCCAGGGGGATCTACAATGAGCAGTTCTTC

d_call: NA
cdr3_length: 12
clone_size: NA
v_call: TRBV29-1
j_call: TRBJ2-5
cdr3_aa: CSVWTDWETQYF
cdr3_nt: TGCAGCGTCTGGACAGACTGGGAGACCCAGTACTTC

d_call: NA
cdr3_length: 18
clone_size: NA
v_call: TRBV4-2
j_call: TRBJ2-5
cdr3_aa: CASTEGPPLVRYQETQYF
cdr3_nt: TGTGCCAGCACTGAGGGCCCGCCACTAGTGCGGTACCAAGAGACCCAGTACTTC

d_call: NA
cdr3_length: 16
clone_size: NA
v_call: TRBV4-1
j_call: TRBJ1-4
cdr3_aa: CASSPLTGRENEKLFF
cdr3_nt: TGCGCCAGCAGCCCCCTCACAGGGAGGGAAAATGAAAAACTGTTTTTT

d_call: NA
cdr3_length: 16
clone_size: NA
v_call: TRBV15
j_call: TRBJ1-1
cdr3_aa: CATSRDLGGWGTEAFF
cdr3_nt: TGTGCCACCAGCAGAGATCTGGGGGGATGGGGCACTGAAGCTTTCTTT

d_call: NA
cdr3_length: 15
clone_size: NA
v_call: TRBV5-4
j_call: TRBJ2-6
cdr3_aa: CASSLWAGRSNVLTF
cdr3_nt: TGTGCCAGCAGCTTGTGGGCAGGGCGTTCCAACGTCCTGACTTTC

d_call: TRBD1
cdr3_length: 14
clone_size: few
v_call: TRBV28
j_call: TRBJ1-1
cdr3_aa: CASSLQGANTEAFF
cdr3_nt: TGTGCCAGCAGTCTACAGGGGGCGAACACTGAAGCTTTCTTT

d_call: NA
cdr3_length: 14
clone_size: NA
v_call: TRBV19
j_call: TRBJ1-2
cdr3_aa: CASRVTSGAYGYTF
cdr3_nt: TGTGCCAGTAGAGTGACCTCAGGGGCCTATGGCTACACCTTC

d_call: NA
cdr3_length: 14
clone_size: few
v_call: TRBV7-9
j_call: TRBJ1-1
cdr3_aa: CASSFGQGSTEAFF
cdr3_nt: TGTGCCAGCAGCTTCGGGCAGGGGAGCACTGAAGCTTTCTTT

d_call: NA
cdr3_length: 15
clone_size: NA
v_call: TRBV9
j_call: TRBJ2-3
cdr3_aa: CASSVGAVSTDTQYF
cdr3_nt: TGTGCCAGCAGCGTAGGGGCAGTTAGCACAGATACGCAGTATTTT